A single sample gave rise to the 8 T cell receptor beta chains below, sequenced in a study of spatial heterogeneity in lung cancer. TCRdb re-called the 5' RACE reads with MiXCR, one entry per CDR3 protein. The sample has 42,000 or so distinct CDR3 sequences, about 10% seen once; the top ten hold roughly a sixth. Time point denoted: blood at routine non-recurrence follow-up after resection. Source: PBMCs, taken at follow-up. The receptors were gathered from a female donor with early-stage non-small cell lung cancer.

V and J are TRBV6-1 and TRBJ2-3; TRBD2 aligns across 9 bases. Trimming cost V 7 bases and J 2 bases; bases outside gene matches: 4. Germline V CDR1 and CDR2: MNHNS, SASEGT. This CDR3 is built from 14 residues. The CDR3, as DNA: TGTGCCAGCAACCTAGCGGGGACCACAGATACGCAGTATTTT. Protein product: CASNLAGTTDTQYF.

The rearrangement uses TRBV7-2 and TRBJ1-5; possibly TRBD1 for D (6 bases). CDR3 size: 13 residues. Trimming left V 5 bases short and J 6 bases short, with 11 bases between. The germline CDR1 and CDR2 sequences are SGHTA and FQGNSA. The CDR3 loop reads CASSEGGIQPQHF. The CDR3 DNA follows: TGTGCCAGCAGCGAAGGGGGGATTCAGCCCCAGCATTTT.

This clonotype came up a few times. CDR3 coding DNA: TGTGCCAGCAGCGTAGGGGACAGTGGTATATCAAGTTCACCCCTCCACTTT. Its translation: CASSVGDSGISSSPLHF. This chain connects TRBV9 to TRBJ1-6; TRBD1 agrees at 7 bases. V was pared by 0 bases and J by 9 bases, with 12 bases of the junction left unmatched. Germline V gene data show CDR1 as SGDLS and CDR2 as YYNGEE. The CDR3 is made up of 17 amino acids.

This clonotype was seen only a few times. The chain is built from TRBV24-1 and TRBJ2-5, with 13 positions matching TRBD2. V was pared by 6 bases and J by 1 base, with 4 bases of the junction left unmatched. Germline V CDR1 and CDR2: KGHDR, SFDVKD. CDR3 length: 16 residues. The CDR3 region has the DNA TGTGCCACCAGTTCCGGGACTAGCGGGGCCCAAGAGACCCAGTACTTC. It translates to CATSSGTSGAQETQYF.

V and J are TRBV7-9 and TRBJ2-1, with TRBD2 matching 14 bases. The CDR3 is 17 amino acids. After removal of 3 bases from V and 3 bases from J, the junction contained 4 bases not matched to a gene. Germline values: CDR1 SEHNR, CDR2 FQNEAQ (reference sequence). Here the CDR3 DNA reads TGTGCCAGCAGCTTGGGGACTAGCGGGAGCCGCTACAATGAGCAGTTCTTC. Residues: CASSLGTSGSRYNEQFF.

The CDR3 DNA reads as TGTGCCAGCAGCTTACTCGGCGGGGGCCCAGAGACCCAGTACTTC. Translated: CASSLLGGGPETQYF. V usage is TRBV7-2 and J usage is TRBJ2-5, with D maybe TRBD2 (7 bases). The CDR3 contains 15 residues. V dropped 2 bases and J dropped 4 bases, with 14 bases sitting between them. CDR1 and CDR2 from the germline V gene are SGHTA and FQGNSA.

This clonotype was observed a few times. CDR3 sequence: CASSAINRERGYGYTF. DNA for the CDR3: TGTGCCAGCAGCGCCATAAACAGGGAAAGGGGCTATGGCTACACCTTC. This chain links TRBV11-2 with TRBJ1-2; perhaps TRBD1 as D (6 bases). The length of the CDR3 is 16 residues. In germline, CDR1 is SGHAT, CDR2 FQNNGV. V dropped 5 bases and J dropped 4 bases, with 20 bases sitting between them.

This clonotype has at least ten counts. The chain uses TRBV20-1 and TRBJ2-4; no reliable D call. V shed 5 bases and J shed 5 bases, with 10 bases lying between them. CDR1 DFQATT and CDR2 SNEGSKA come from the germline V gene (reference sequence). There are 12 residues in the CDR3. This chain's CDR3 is CSAQLGENIQYF. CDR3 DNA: TGCAGTGCTCAATTAGGAGAAAACATTCAGTACTTC.